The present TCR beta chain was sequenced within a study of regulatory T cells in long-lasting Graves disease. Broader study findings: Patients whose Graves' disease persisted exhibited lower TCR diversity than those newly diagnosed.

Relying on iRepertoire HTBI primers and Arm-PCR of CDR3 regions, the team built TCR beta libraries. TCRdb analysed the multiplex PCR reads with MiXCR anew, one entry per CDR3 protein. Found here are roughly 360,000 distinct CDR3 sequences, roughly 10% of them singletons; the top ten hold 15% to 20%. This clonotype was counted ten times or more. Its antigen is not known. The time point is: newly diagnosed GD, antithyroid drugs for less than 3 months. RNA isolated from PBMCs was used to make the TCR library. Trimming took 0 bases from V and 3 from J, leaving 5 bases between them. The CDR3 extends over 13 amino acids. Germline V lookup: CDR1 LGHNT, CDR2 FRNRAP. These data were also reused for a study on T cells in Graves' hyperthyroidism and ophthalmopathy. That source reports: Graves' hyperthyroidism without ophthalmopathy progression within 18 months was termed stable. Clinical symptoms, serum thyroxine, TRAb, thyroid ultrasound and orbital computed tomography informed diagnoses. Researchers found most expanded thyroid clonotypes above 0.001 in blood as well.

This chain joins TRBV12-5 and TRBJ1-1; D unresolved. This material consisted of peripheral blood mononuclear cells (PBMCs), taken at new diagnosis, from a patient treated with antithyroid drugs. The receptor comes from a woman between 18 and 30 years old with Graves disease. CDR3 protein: CASGLVIDTEAFF. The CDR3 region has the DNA TGTGCTAGTGGTTTGGTAATAGACACTGAAGCTTTCTTT. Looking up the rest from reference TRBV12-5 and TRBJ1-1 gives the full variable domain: DARVTQTPRHKVTEMGQEVTMRCQPILGHNTVFWYRQTMMQGLELLAYFRNRAPLDDSGMPKDRFSAEMPDATLATLKIQPSEPRDSAVYFCASGLVIDTEAFFGQGTRLTVV.